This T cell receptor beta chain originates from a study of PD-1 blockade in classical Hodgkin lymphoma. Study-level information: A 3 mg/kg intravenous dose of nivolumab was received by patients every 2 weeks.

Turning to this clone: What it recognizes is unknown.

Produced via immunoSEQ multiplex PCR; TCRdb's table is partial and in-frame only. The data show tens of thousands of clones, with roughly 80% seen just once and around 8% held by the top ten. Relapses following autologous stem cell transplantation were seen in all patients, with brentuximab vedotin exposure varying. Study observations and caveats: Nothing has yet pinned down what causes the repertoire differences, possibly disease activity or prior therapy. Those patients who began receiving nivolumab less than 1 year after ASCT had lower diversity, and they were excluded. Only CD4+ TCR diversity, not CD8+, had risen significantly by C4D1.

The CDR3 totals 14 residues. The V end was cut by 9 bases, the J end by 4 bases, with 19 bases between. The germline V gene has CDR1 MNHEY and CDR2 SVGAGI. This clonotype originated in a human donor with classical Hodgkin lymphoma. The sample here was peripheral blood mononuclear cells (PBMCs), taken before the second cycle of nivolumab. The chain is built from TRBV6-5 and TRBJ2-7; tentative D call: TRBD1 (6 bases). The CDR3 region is CASGPWGRAYEQYF. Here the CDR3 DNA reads TGTGCCAGTGGACCCTGGGGGCGCGCGTACGAGCAGTACTTC.